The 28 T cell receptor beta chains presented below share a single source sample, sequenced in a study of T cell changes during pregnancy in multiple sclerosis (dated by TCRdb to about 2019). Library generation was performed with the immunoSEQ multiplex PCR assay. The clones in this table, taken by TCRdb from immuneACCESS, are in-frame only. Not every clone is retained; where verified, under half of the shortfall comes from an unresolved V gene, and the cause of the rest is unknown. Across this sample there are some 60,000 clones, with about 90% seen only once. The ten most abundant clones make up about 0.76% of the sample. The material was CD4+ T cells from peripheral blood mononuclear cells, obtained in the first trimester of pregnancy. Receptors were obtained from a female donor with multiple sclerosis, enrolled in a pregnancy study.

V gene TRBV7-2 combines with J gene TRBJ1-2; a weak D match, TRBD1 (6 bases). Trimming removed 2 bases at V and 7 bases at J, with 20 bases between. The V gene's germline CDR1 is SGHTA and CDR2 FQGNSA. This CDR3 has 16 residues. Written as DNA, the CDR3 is TGTGCCAGCAGCTTATCGCCCGTGGGGGCCGTGGGTGGCTACACCTTC. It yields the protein CASSLSPVGAVGGYTF.

CDR3 nucleotide sequence: TGCGCCAGCCTTGACAGGGACTCTTCCTCCTACAATGAGCAGTTCTTC. Translated: CASLDRDSSSYNEQFF. This chain uses TRBV5-1 with TRBJ2-1, with D maybe TRBD1 (7 bases). The CDR3 has 16 residues. V dropped 7 bases and J dropped 0 bases, with 17 bases sitting between them. Germline V CDR1 and CDR2: SGHRS, YFSETQ.

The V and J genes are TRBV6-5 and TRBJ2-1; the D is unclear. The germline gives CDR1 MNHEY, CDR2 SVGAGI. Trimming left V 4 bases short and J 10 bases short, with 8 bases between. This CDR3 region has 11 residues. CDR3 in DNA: TGTGCCAGCAGTTCCTTCCTGGAGCAGTTCTTC. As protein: CASSSFLEQFF.

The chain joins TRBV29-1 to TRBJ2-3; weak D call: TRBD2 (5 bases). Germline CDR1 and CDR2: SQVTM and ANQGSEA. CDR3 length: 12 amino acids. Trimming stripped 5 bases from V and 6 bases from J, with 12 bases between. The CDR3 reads CSVQGGPDTQYF. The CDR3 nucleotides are TGCAGCGTTCAAGGCGGGCCGGATACGCAGTATTTT.

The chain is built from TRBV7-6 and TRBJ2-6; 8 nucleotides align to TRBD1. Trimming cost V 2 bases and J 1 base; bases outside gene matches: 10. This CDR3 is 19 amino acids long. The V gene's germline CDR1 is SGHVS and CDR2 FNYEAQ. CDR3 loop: CASSLRRDRRFSGANVLTF. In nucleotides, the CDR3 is TGTGCCAGCAGCTTACGCCGGGACAGGAGATTTTCTGGGGCCAACGTCCTGACTTTC. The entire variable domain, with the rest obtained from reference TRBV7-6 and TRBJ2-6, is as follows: GAGVSQSPRYKVTKRGQDVALRCDPISGHVSLYWYRQALGQGPEFLTYFNYEAQQDKSGLPNDRFSAERPEGSISTLTIQRTEQRDSAMYRCASSLRRDRRFSGANVLTFGAGSRLTVL.

CDR3 sequence reads: CASRDRGAHNSPLHF. The CDR3 DNA follows: TGTGCCAGCAGGGACAGGGGAGCACATAATTCACCCCTCCACTTT. The chain is built from TRBV6-5 and TRBJ1-6; 9 bases map to TRBD1. The germline CDR1 and CDR2 sequences are MNHEY and SVGAGI. The CDR3 spans 15 residues. J was trimmed by 5 bases and V by 6 bases; bases with no gene match: 5.

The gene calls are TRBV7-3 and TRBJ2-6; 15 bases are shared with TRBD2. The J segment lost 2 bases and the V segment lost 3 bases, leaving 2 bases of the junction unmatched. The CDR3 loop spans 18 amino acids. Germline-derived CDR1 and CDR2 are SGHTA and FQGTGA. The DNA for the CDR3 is TGTGCCAGCAGCTTGGGACTAGCGGGGGGAACTGGGGCCAACGTCCTGACTTTC. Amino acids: CASSLGLAGGTGANVLTF.

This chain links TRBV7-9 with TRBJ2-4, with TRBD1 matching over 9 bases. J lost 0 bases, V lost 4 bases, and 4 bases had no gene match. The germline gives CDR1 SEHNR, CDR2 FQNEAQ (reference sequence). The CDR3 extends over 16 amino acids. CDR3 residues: CASSSQGALAKNIQYF. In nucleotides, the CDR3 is TGTGCCAGCAGCTCACAGGGGGCACTAGCCAAAAACATTCAGTACTTC.

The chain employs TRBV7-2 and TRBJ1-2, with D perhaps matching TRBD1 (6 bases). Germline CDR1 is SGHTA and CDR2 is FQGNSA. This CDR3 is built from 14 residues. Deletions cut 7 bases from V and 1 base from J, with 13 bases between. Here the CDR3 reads CASTPGGGNYGYTF. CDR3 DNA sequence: TGTGCCAGCACCCCTGGGGGCGGTAACTATGGCTACACCTTC. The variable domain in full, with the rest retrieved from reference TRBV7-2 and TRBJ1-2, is GAGVSQSPSNKVTEKGKDVELRCDPISGHTALYWYRQSLGQGLEFLIYFQGNSAPDKSGLPSDRFSAERTGGSVSTLTIQRTQQEDSAVYLCASTPGGGNYGYTFGSGTRLTVV.

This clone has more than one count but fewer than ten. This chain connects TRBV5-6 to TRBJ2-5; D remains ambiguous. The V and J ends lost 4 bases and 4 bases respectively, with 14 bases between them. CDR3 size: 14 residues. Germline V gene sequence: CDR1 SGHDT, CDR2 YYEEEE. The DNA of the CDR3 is TGTGCCAGCAGCCTATCGAGCGTAGGAGAGACCCAGTACTTC. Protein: CASSLSSVGETQYF.

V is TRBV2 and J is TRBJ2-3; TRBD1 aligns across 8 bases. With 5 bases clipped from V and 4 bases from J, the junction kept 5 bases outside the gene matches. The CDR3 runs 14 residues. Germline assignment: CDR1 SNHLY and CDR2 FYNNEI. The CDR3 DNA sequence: TGTGCCAGCAGTCAAGGACAGGGACCAGATACGCAGTATTTT. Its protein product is CASSQGQGPDTQYF.

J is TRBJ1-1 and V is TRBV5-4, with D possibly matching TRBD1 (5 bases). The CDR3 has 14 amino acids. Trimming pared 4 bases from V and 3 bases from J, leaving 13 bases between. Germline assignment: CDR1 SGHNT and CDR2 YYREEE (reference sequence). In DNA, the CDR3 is TGTGCCAGCAGCGGGGGGGTCTGGGACACTGAAGCTTTCTTT. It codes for CASSGGVWDTEAFF. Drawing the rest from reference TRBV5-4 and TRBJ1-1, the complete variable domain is ETGVTQSPTHLIKTRGQQVTLRCSSQSGHNTVSWYQQALGQGPQFIFQYYREEENGRGNFPPRFSGLQFPNYSSELNVNALELDDSALYLCASSGGVWDTEAFFGQGTRLTVV.

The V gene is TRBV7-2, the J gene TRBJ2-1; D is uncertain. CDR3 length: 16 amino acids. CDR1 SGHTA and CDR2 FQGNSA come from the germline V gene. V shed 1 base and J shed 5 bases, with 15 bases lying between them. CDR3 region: CASSLGSVAFNNEQFF. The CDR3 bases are TGTGCCAGCAGCTTAGGATCGGTAGCATTCAACAATGAGCAGTTCTTC.

CDR3 sequence reads: CASSIGSGGGSGANVLTF. For the CDR3, the DNA is TGTGCCAGTAGTATTGGGTCCGGCGGGGGTTCTGGGGCCAACGTCCTGACTTTC. This chain links TRBV19 with TRBJ2-6; TRBD2 matches 7 bases. Germline CDR1 and CDR2: LNHDA and SQIVND (reference sequence). Germline trimming cut 3 bases from V and 1 base from J; bases unmatched to any gene: 9. The CDR3 covers 18 residues.

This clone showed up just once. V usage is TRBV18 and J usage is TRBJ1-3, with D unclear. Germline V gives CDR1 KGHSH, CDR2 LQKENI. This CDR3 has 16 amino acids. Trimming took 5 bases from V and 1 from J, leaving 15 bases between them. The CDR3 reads CASSSLPVASGNTIYF. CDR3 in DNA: TGTGCCAGCTCATCACTCCCAGTCGCATCTGGAAACACCATATATTTT.

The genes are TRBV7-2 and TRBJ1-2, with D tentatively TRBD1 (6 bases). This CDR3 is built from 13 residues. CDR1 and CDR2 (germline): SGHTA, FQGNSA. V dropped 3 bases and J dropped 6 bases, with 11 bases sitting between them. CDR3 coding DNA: TGTGCCAGCAGCTTCCTAGGGGGAAATGGCTACACCTTC. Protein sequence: CASSFLGGNGYTF.

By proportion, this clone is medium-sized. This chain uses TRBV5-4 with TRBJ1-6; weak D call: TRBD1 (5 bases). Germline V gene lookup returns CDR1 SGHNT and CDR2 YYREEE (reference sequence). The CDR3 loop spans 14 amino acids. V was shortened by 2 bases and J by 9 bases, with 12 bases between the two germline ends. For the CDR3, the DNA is TGTGCCAGCAGCTTAGCAGGGCCGCCTTCACCCCTCCACTTT. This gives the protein CASSLAGPPSPLHF.

The CDR3 spells CASSERPSGTSREQFF. CDR3 coding DNA: TGTGCCAGCAGTGAAAGACCTAGCGGGACGTCCCGTGAGCAGTTCTTC. The chain carries TRBV6-1 and TRBJ2-1; TRBD2 matches 9 bases. The CDR3 has 16 amino acids. Per the germline V gene, CDR1 is MNHNS and CDR2 is SASEGT. Losses at the gene ends were 2 bases for V and 9 bases for J; bases not matched to a gene: 11.

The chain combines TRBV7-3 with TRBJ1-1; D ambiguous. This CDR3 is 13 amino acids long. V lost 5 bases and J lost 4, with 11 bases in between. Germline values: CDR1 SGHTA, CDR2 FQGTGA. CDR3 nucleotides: TGTGCCAGCAGCCCAACTCCGGGCACTGAAGCTTTCTTT. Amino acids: CASSPTPGTEAFF. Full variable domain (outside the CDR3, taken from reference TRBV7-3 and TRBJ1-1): GAGVSQTPSNKVTEKGKYVELRCDPISGHTALYWYRQSLGQGPEFLIYFQGTGAADDSGLPNDRFFAVRPEGSVSTLKIQRTERGDSAVYLCASSPTPGTEAFFGQGTRLTVV.

The CDR3 reads CASSQDRGGHNTEAFF. DNA for the CDR3: TGTGCCAGCAGCCAAGACAGGGGAGGGCACAACACTGAAGCTTTCTTT. This sequence joins TRBV4-2 and TRBJ1-1; the D gene is possibly TRBD1 (6 bases). The V and J ends lost 0 bases and 2 bases respectively, with 13 bases between them. Germline CDR1 reads LGHNA; CDR2 reads YNFKEQ. The CDR3 runs 16 residues.

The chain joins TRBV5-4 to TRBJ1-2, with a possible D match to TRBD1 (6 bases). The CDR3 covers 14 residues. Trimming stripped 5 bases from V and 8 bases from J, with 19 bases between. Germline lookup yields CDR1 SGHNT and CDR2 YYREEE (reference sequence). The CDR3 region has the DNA TGTGCCAGCAGACCCGACCGGACAGCCCCCGGCTACACCTTC. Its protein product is CASRPDRTAPGYTF. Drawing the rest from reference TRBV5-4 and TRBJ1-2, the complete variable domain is ETGVTQSPTHLIKTRGQQVTLRCSSQSGHNTVSWYQQALGQGPQFIFQYYREEENGRGNFPPRFSGLQFPNYSSELNVNALELDDSALYLCASRPDRTAPGYTFGSGTRLTVV.

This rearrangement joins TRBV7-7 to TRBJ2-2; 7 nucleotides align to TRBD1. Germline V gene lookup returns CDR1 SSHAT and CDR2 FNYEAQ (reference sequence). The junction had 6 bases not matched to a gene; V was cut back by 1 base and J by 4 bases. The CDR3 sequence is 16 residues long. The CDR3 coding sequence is TGTGCCAGCAGCTTAGTCATGGCAGGGGGCACCGGGGAGCTGTTTTTT. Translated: CASSLVMAGGTGELFF.

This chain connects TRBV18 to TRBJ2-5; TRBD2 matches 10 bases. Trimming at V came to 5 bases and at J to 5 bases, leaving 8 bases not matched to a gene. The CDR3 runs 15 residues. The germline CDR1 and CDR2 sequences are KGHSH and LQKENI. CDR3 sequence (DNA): TGTGCCAGCTCATCAGCGGGGGGGCCGTGGGAGACCCAGTACTTC. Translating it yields CASSSAGGPWETQYF.

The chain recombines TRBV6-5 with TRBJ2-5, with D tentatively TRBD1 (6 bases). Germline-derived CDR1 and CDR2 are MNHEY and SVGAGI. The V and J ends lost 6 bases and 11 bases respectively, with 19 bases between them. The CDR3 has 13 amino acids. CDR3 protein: CASRLYRVSEQYF. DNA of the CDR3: TGTGCCAGCAGACTCTACAGGGTGTCGGAGCAGTACTTC.

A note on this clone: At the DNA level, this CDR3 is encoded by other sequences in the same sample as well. The CDR3 protein is CASSLRGAGYGYTF. In DNA form, the CDR3 reads TGTGCCAGCAGCTTACGCGGGGCGGGGTATGGCTACACCTTC. The gene calls are TRBV7-2 and TRBJ1-2; D might be TRBD1 (5 bases). CDR3 size: 14 residues. Trimming removed 2 bases from V and 5 bases from J, with 12 bases in between. CDR1 and CDR2 from the germline V gene are SGHTA and FQGNSA. Full variable domain (rest looked up from reference TRBV7-2 and TRBJ1-2): GAGVSQSPSNKVTEKGKDVELRCDPISGHTALYWYRQSLGQGLEFLIYFQGNSAPDKSGLPSDRFSAERTGGSVSTLTIQRTQQEDSAVYLCASSLRGAGYGYTFGSGTRLTVV.

The CDR3 sequence is CASSFPTTGPEQYF. The CDR3 nucleotides read TGTGCCAGCAGCTTTCCCACTACAGGGCCCGAGCAGTACTTC. J is TRBJ2-7 and V is TRBV7-2; possible D gene TRBD1, 6 bases. Germline lookup yields CDR1 SGHTA and CDR2 FQGNSA. There are 14 residues in the CDR3. V was trimmed by 3 bases and J by 6 bases, leaving 15 bases between them.

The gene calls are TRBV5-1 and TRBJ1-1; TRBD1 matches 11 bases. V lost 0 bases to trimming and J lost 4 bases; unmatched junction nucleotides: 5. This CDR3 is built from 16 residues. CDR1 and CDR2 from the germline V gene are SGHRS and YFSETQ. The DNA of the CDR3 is TGCGCCAGCAGCTTGGTGGGGACAGGGGGTGGCACTGAAGCTTTCTTT. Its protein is CASSLVGTGGGTEAFF. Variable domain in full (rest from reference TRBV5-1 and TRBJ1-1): KAGVTQTPRYLIKTRGQQVTLSCSPISGHRSVSWYQQTPGQGLQFLFEYFSETQRNKGNFPGRFSGRQFSNSRSEMNVSTLELGDSALYLCASSLVGTGGGTEAFFGQGTRLTVV.

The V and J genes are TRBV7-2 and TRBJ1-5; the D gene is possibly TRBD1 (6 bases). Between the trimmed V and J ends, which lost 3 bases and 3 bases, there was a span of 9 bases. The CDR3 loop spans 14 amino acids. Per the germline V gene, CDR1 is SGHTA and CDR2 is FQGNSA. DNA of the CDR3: TGTGCCAGCAGCTTGACAGGAGTCAATCAGCCCCAGCATTTT. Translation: CASSLTGVNQPQHF.